Shown below are 22 T cell receptor beta chains from a single sample sequenced in a study of metastatic and nonmetastatic thyroid tumors. Every patient underwent thyroid surgery untreated. TCRdb ran MiXCR on the PCR reads. The data show 40,000 to 50,000 clones, around 4% seen once. Sequencing was done on a sample of blood. The receptors stem from a female donor with papillary thyroid cancer or a benign thyroid nodule (not recorded which). Some clones in this sample may be carry-over from other donors' samples.

The chain employs TRBV6-1 and TRBJ1-2; D unresolved. The germline V gene encodes CDR1 MNHNS and CDR2 SASEGT. This CDR3 comprises 13 residues. The ends were cut back, 10 bases at V and 2 bases at J, with 14 bases in the middle. For the CDR3, the DNA is TGTGCCACCTCCGCCGGACGGAACTATGGCTACACCTTC. Protein: CATSAGRNYGYTF.

This clone turned up a few times. A read error may explain this, as a much larger clone is one base away. This sample includes further DNA sequences coding for the same CDR3. V and J are TRBV7-3 and TRBJ2-2; 7 nucleotides match TRBD1. The CDR3 sequence is 14 residues long. Germline CDR1 and CDR2: SGHTA and FQGTGA. The DNA of the CDR3 is TGTGCCAGCAGCAGACAGGGCTACACAGGGGAGCTGTTTTTC. It codes for CASSRQGYTGELFF.

This clone showed up many times. The chain employs TRBV19 and TRBJ2-7; possibly TRBD1 for D (5 bases). Germline CDR1 reads LNHDA; CDR2 reads SQIVND (reference sequence). Trimming cost V 3 bases and J 0 bases, with 12 bases left between them. The CDR3 has 15 amino acids. The CDR3 DNA sequence: TGTGCCAGTAGTATTCTCTCAGGGCACTCCTACGAGCAGTACTTC. Residues: CASSILSGHSYEQYF.

The sample holds many counts of this clone. The gene calls are TRBV18 and TRBJ1-2; TRBD1 aligns across 7 bases. CDR1 and CDR2 (germline): KGHSH, LQKENI. The CDR3 extends over 15 amino acids. The V and J ends lost 3 bases and 0 bases, in that order; junction bases with no gene match: 4. The CDR3, as DNA: TGTGCCAGCTCACCCGGACAGGAGACTAACTATGGCTACACCTTC. Protein sequence: CASSPGQETNYGYTF.

CDR3 loop: CASSVRHGRTGELFF. The CDR3 bases are TGTGCCAGCAGTGTCAGACATGGGAGGACCGGGGAGCTGTTTTTT. The rearrangement joins TRBV25-1 to TRBJ2-2, with D possibly matching TRBD2 (6 bases). In germline, CDR1 is MGHDK, CDR2 SYGVNS. The V gene lost 4 bases and the J gene lost 5 bases, with 14 bases spanning the gap. CDR3 length: 15 amino acids.

This clone has a count of ten or more. This chain joins TRBV6-1 and TRBJ1-5; TRBD1 might be the D (5 bases). This CDR3 is built from 14 residues. Trimming shortened V by 8 bases and J by 2 bases, and 13 bases separated the two germline ends. The germline V gene has CDR1 MNHNS and CDR2 SASEGT. CDR3 region: CASGPQGGNQPQHF. Written as DNA, the CDR3 is TGTGCCAGCGGACCTCAGGGAGGCAATCAGCCCCAGCATTTT.

This clone was found many times. V usage is TRBV4-2 and J usage is TRBJ1-1, with TRBD1 matching over 7 bases. Looked up from germline, CDR1 is LGHNA and CDR2 is YNFKEQ. V trimming: 5 bases; J trimming: 6 bases; junction bases outside the gene matches: 15. The CDR3 sequence is 16 residues long. Here the CDR3 reads CASSSDPATGKPEAFF. The CDR3 DNA is TGTGCCAGCAGCTCGGACCCCGCGACAGGGAAGCCTGAAGCTTTCTTT.

This clone was found many times. The chain links TRBV24-1 to TRBJ2-3; D is uncertain. Trimming shortened V by 4 bases and J by 6 bases, and 10 bases separated the two germline ends. Germline CDR1 is KGHDR and CDR2 is SFDVKD. The CDR3 extends over 13 amino acids. This chain's CDR3 is CATSDLDGDTQYF. CDR3 nucleotides: TGTGCCACCAGTGACTTGGACGGGGATACGCAGTATTTT.

As to this clone: A junction end diverges from the germline sequence, so it may reflect a read error. V usage is TRBV12-3 or TRBV12-4 and J usage is TRBJ1-1; unclear D gene. This CDR3 contains 13 residues. The CDR3 here is CAISEQINTEAFF. The CDR3 DNA is TGTGCCATCAGTGAACAGATCAACACTGAAGCTTTCTTT.

This clone was observed many times. This chain connects TRBV29-1 to TRBJ2-7; TRBD1 matches 8 bases. The V gene's germline CDR1 is SQVTM and CDR2 ANQGSEA. The CDR3 runs to 11 residues. With V trimmed by 5 bases and J by 9 bases, 6 bases remained unmatched. CDR3 in amino acids: CSVTTGGAQYF. The DNA of the CDR3 is TGCAGCGTTACCACAGGGGGTGCGCAGTACTTC.

This clone appeared many times. The V call is TRBV10-1, the J call TRBJ1-1; a possible D gene is TRBD1 (6 bases). CDR1 and CDR2 from the germline V gene are WNHNN and SYGVQD (reference sequence). The CDR3 consists of 15 residues. V shed 4 bases and J shed 4 bases, with 16 bases lying between them. The CDR3 spells CASSVLGGFGTEAFF. The CDR3 DNA reads TGCGCCAGCAGTGTTTTAGGGGGATTTGGCACTGAAGCTTTCTTT.

The J gene is TRBJ2-1, the V gene TRBV20-1, with 11 bases lining up with TRBD2. J lost 7 bases, V lost 6 bases, and 11 bases had no gene match. This CDR3 is built from 15 residues. CDR1 and CDR2 from the germline V gene are DFQATT and SNEGSKA (reference sequence). The CDR3 coding sequence is TGCAGTGCAAAGATAGCGGGAGGGCCGCGGAATGAGCAGTTCTTC. It specifies CSAKIAGGPRNEQFF.

This clone has ten or more counts. The V gene is TRBV5-1, the J gene TRBJ2-1; D gene uncertain. CDR1 and CDR2 from the germline V gene are SGHRS and YFSETQ. The CDR3 is 12 amino acids. V was pared by 4 bases and J by 1 base, with 3 bases between. CDR3 sequence (DNA): TGCGCCAGCAGCCCATCCTACAATGAGCAGTTCTTC. Encoded protein: CASSPSYNEQFF. Together with reference TRBV5-1 and TRBJ2-1, the CDR3 gives the full variable domain: KAGVTQTPRYLIKTRGQQVTLSCSPISGHRSVSWYQQTPGQGLQFLFEYFSETQRNKGNFPGRFSGRQFSNSRSEMNVSTLELGDSALYLCASSPSYNEQFFGPGTRLTVL.

The chain links TRBV27 to TRBJ2-3; the D gene is possibly TRBD2 (6 bases). V lost 5 bases, J lost 2 bases, and 17 bases lay in between. This CDR3 spans 16 amino acids. The V gene's germline CDR1 is MNHEY and CDR2 SMNVEV (reference sequence). The CDR3 region has the DNA TGTGCCAGCAGTCCCGGCGGGGTAGCTGACACAGATACGCAGTATTTT. Protein sequence: CASSPGGVADTDTQYF.

This clone was counted ten times or more. The gene calls are TRBV13 and TRBJ2-1; tentatively, D is TRBD2 (5 bases). Trimming left V 4 bases short and J 2 bases short, with 9 bases between. The germline gives CDR1 PRHDT, CDR2 FYEKMQ (reference sequence). CDR3 length: 14 amino acids. This CDR3 reads CASSSRVAYNEQFF. As DNA, the CDR3 is TGTGCCAGCAGCTCGAGGGTTGCCTACAATGAGCAGTTCTTC.

This rearrangement joins TRBV19 to TRBJ1-2; no clear D. CDR3 length: 14 amino acids. Trimming took off 6 bases at V and 6 bases at J, with 17 bases between the two ends. Germline assignment: CDR1 LNHDA and CDR2 SQIVND (reference sequence). The CDR3 protein is CASSTALRQDGYTF. The CDR3 bases are TGTGCCAGTAGCACCGCCTTACGCCAAGATGGCTACACCTTC.

The chain combines TRBV6-1 with TRBJ2-2; 9 bases map to TRBD1. V was pared by 7 bases and J by 5 bases, with 14 bases of the junction left unmatched. The CDR3 has 17 amino acids. In germline, CDR1 is MNHNS, CDR2 SASEGT. In DNA form, the CDR3 reads TGTGCCAGCAACCAGGGGGCGTCGGGACAGGGAACCGGGGAGCTGTTTTTT. It yields the protein CASNQGASGQGTGELFF.

The sample holds many counts of this clone. This sequence joins TRBV15 and TRBJ2-5, with 12 nucleotides matching TRBD2. V lost 0 bases, J lost 5 bases, and 1 base stayed unmatched. Germline V gives CDR1 LNHNV, CDR2 YYDKDF (reference sequence). The length of the CDR3 is 15 residues. The CDR3 loop reads CATSRDTSGRETQYF. The CDR3 DNA sequence: TGTGCCACCAGCAGAGATACTAGCGGGAGGGAGACCCAGTACTTC.

This chain connects TRBV27 to TRBJ1-1, with a possible D match to TRBD1 (5 bases). Trimming shortened V by 1 base and J by 8 bases, and 11 bases separated the two germline ends. The CDR3 covers 13 residues. Germline-derived CDR1 and CDR2 are MNHEY and SMNVEV (reference sequence). This CDR3 is CASSLLEGREAFF. The DNA of the CDR3 is TGTGCCAGCAGTTTATTGGAGGGGCGGGAAGCTTTCTTT.

At least ten counts were recorded for this clone. A much larger clone lies one base from this, so it may be a read error. Other DNA sequences of this sample code for an identical CDR3. The J gene is TRBJ1-4, the V gene TRBV6-1; D call uncertain. V was trimmed by 9 bases and J by 6 bases, leaving 17 bases between them. The CDR3 loop spans 14 amino acids. Germline V gene lookup returns CDR1 MNHNS and CDR2 SASEGT. The chain's CDR3 is CASRIRDMDEKLFF. CDR3 coding DNA: TGTGCCAGTAGAATCCGAGACATGGATGAAAAACTGTTTTTT.

This clone appeared many times. V gene TRBV12-3 or TRBV12-4 combines with J gene TRBJ2-7, with TRBD1 matching over 7 bases. V shed 6 bases and J 3 bases; nucleotides not matched to a gene: 11. This CDR3 contains 15 residues. This CDR3 reads CASSTGDRELYEQYF. CDR3 nucleotides: TGTGCCAGCAGCACCGGTGACAGGGAGCTCTACGAGCAGTACTTC.

Ten or more counts support this clone. This may come from a read error, since a much larger clone is one base off. Additional DNA sequences in this sample encode the identical CDR3. J is TRBJ1-6 and V is TRBV6-1, with D tentatively TRBD1 (6 bases). Germline CDR1 is MNHNS and CDR2 is SASEGT. The CDR3 consists of 16 residues. The CDR3 region is CASRLYRVSHNSPLHF. The CDR3 DNA follows: TGTGCCAGCAGACTCTACAGGGTTTCCCATAACTCACCCCTCCACTTT.